Below are 3 T cell receptor beta chains sequenced from a single sample in a study of T cell changes during pregnancy in multiple sclerosis. TCRdb's table, derived via immunoSEQ multiplex PCR, lists solely in-frame clones and lacks some. The table has around 26,000 clones, 89% seen once; the top ten hold roughly 0.6%. The sequences come from CD4+ T cells from peripheral blood mononuclear cells, collected in the first trimester of pregnancy. The source is a female donor in good health, enrolled as a control in a pregnancy study.

The gene calls are TRBV7-2 and TRBJ2-1; 8 bases fit TRBD1. CDR1 is SGHTA and CDR2 is FQGNSA in the germline V gene. The CDR3 contains 15 residues. Germline trimming cut 4 bases from V and 4 bases from J; bases unmatched to any gene: 6. Here the CDR3 DNA reads TGTGCCAGCAGCTACACCGGGACAGGTTACAATGAGCAGTTCTTC. Translated, it gives CASSYTGTGYNEQFF.

The V and J genes are TRBV5-6 and TRBJ2-1; possibly TRBD2 for D (6 bases). The CDR3 spans 15 residues. From germline, CDR1 is SGHDT and CDR2 YYEEEE. Trimming shortened V by 2 bases and J by 4 bases, and 13 bases separated the two germline ends. The CDR3 DNA reads as TGTGCCAGCAGCTTAGGTCTAGCGATATACAATGAGCAGTTCTTC. Residues: CASSLGLAIYNEQFF.

V usage is TRBV10-3 and J usage is TRBJ1-5; D gene uncertain. Looked up from germline, CDR1 is ENHRY and CDR2 is SYGVKD. The V end lost 5 bases, the J end lost 0 bases, and 11 bases lay between the germline ends. This CDR3 region has 15 residues. CDR3 sequence (DNA): TGTGCCATCAGTAAAAGCGATGGTAGCAATCAGCCCCAGCATTTT. Its protein is CAISKSDGSNQPQHF.